This TCR beta chain was recovered during a study of Ad26.COV2.S vaccination and SARS-CoV-2 variants. Background on the study: Donor participated within the Ad26.COV2.S arm of the COV1001 trial.

Deletions cut 6 bases from V and 4 bases from J, with 22 bases between. Per the germline V gene, CDR1 is LGHDT and CDR2 is YNNKEL (reference sequence). This CDR3 has 18 residues. Clones were sequenced by immunoSEQ multiplex PCR, and TCRdb holds only the in-frame ones, with some missing. Here the sample spans some 290,000 clones, around four fifths being singletons. Treatment reported: about 20 received Ad26.COV2.S at low or high dose, single or two shots; about 5 received placebo; per-sample allocation not given. It was on day 63 after the first vaccine or placebo injection that samples were taken. The starting material was peripheral blood, obtained in a trial of Ad26.COV2.S vaccine versus placebo. The TCR sequence derives from a person between 18 and 60 years old who received the Ad26.COV2.S COVID-19 vaccine or a placebo. The rearrangement links TRBV3-1 (or the pseudogene TRBV3-2) to TRBJ2-6; possible D gene TRBD1, 6 bases. CDR3 sequence reads: CASSQTGTPSSGANVLTF. CDR3 in DNA: TGTGCCAGCAGTCAGACAGGAACCCCCTCCTCCGGGGCCAACGTCCTGACTTTC.